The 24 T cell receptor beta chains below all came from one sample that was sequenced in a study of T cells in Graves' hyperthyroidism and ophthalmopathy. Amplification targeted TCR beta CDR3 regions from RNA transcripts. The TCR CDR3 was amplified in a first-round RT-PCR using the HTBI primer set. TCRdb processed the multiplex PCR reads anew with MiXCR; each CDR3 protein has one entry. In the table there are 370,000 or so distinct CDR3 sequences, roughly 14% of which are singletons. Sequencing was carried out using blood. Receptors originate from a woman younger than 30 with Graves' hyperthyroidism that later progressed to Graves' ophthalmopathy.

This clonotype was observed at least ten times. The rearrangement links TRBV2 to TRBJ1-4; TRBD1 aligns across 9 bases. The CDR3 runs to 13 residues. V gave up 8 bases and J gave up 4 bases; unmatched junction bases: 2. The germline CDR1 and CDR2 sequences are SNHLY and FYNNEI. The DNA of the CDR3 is TGTGCCAGCCGGGACAGGGTTAATGAAAAACTGTTTTTT. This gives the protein CASRDRVNEKLFF.

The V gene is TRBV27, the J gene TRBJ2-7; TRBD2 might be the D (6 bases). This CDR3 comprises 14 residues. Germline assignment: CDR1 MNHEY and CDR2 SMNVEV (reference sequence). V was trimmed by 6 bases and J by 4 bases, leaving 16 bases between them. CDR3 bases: TGTGCCAGCAGACCCGGGACTTCCCCATACGAGCAGTACTTC. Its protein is CASRPGTSPYEQYF.

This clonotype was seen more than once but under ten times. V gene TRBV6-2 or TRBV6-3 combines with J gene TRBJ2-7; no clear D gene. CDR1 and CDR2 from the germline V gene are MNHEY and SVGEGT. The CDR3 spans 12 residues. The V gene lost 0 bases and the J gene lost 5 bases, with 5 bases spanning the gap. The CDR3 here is CASSYSTDEQYF. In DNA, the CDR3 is TGTGCCAGCAGTTACTCGACGGACGAGCAGTACTTC.

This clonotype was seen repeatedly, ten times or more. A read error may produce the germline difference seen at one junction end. The CDR3 region is CSARGAPGQGNEKLFF. The DNA of the CDR3 is TGCAGTGCCAGAGGGGCCCCAGGACAGGGGAATGAAAAACTGTTTTTT. The chain combines TRBV20-1 with TRBJ1-4; TRBD1 aligns across 9 bases. Germline V gives CDR1 DFQATT, CDR2 SNEGSKA (reference sequence). The CDR3 consists of 16 residues.

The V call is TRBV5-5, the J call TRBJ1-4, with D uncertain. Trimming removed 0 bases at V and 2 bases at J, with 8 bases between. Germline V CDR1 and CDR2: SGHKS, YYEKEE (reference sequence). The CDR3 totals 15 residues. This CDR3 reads CASSLVSGTNEKLFF. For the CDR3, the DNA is TGTGCCAGCAGCTTGGTAAGCGGGACTAATGAAAAACTGTTTTTT. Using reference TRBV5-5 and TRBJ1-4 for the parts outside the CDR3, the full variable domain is DAGVTQSPTHLIKTRGQQVTLRCSPISGHKSVSWYQQVLGQGPQFIFQYYEKEERGRGNFPDRFSARQFPNYSSELNVNALLLGDSALYLCASSLVSGTNEKLFFGSGTQLSVL.

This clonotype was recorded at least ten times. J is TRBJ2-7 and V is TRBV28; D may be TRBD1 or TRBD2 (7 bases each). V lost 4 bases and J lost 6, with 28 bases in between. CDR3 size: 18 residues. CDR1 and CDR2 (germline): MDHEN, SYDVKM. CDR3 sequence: CASSSVWAGGDLDREQYF. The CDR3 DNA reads TGTGCCAGCAGTTCGGTTTGGGCAGGGGGGGACCTGGATCGCGAGCAGTACTTC.

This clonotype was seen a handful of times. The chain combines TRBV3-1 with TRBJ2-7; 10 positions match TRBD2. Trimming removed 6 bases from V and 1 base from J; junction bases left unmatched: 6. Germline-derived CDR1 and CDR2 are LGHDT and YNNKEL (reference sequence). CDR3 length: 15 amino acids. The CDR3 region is CASSLVAGGSYEQYF. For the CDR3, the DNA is TGTGCCAGCAGTTTGGTAGCGGGAGGATCCTACGAGCAGTACTTC.

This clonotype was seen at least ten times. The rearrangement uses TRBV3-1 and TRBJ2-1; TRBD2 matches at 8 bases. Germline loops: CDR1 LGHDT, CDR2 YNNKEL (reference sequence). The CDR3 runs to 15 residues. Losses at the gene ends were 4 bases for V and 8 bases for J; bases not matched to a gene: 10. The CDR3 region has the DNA TGTGCCAGCAGCCGCCCGGGACTAGGATCAGATGAGCAGTTCTTC. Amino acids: CASSRPGLGSDEQFF.

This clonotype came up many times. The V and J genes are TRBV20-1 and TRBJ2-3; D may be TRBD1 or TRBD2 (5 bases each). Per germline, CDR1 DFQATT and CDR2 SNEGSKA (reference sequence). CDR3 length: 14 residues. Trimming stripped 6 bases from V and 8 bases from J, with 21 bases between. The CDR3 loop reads CSAIIPGSASTQYF. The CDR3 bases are TGCAGTGCGATAATTCCAGGGAGCGCTAGTACGCAGTATTTT.

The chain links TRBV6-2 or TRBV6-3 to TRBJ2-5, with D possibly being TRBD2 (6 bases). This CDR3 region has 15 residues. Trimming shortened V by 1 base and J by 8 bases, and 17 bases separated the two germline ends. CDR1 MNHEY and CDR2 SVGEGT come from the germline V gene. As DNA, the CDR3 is TGTGCCAGCAGTTACTTGGGACTGCGAAGTCGTACCCAGTACTTC. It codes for CASSYLGLRSRTQYF.

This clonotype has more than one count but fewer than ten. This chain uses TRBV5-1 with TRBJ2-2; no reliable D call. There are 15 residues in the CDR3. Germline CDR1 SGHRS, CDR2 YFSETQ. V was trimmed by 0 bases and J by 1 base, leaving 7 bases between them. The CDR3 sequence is CASSLGELNTGELFF. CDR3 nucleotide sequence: TGCGCCAGCAGCTTGGGGGAACTGAACACCGGGGAGCTGTTTTTT.

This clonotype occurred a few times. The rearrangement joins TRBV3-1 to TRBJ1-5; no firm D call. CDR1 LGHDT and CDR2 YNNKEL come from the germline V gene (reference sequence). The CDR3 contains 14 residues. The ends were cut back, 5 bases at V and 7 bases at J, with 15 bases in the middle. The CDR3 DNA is TGTGCCAGCAGCGCCGGGGTCCTCTACCAGCCCCAGCATTTT. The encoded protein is CASSAGVLYQPQHF. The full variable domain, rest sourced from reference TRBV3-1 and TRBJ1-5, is DTAVSQTPKYLVTQMGNDKSIKCEQNLGHDTMYWYKQDSKKFLKIMFSYNNKELIINETVPNRFSPKSPDKAHLNLHINSLELGDSAVYFCASSAGVLYQPQHFGDGTRLSIL.

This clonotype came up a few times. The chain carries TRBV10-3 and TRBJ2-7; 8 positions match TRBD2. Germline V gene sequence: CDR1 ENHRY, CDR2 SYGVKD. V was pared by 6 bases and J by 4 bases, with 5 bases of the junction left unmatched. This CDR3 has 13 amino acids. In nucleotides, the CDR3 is TGTGCCATCAGCTTCACTAGCGGTTACGAGCAGTACTTC. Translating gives CAISFTSGYEQYF.

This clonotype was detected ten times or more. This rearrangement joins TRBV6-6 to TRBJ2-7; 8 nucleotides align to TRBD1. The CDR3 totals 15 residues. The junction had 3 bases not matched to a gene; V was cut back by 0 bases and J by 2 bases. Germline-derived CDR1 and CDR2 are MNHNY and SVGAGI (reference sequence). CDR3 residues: CASSYSRTGTYEQYF. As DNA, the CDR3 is TGTGCCAGCAGTTACTCTAGGACAGGGACCTACGAGCAGTACTTC.

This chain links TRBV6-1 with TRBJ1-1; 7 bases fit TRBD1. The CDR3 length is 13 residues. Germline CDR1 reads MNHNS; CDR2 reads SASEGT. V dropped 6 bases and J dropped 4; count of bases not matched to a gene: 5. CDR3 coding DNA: TGTGCCAGCAGGGTCTCAGGGGGCACTGAAGCTTTCTTT. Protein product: CASRVSGGTEAFF.

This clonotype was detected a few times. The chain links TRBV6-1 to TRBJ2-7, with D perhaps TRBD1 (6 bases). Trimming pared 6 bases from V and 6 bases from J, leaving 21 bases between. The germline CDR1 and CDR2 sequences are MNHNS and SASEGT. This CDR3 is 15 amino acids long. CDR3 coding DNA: TGTGCCAGCAGCTTCTTAAGGGGGTATGGCTGCGAGCAGTACTTC. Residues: CASSFLRGYGCEQYF.

This chain's CDR3 is CASSLREGEKLFF. DNA of the CDR3: TGTGCCAGCAGCTTAAGAGAGGGTGAAAAACTGTTTTTT. V gene TRBV7-2 combines with J gene TRBJ1-4; no definite D call. CDR3 size: 13 residues. V was clipped by 2 bases and J by 7 bases, with 8 bases between them. The germline gives CDR1 SGHTA, CDR2 FQGNSA.

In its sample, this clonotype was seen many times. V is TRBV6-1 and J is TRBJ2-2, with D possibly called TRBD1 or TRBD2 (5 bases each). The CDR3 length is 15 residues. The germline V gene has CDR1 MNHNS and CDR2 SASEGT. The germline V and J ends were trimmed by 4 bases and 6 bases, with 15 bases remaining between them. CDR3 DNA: TGTGCCAGCAGTGCGGGACCCACATTGCCCGGGGAGCTGTTTTTT. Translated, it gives CASSAGPTLPGELFF.

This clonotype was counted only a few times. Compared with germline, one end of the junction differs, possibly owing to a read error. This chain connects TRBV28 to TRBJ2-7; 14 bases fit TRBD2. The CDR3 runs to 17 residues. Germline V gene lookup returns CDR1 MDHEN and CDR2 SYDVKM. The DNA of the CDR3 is TGTGCCAGCCGTTTAAGACTAGCGGGAGGGGGGGGGGGCGAGCAGTACTTC. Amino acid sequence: CASRLRLAGGGGGEQYF.

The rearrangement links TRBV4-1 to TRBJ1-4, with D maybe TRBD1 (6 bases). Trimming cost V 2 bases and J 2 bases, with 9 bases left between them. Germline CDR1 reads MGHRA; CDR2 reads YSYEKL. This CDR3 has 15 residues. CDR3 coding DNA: TGCGCCAGCAGCCAATCCCAGGGGACTAATGAAAAACTGTTTTTT. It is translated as CASSQSQGTNEKLFF.

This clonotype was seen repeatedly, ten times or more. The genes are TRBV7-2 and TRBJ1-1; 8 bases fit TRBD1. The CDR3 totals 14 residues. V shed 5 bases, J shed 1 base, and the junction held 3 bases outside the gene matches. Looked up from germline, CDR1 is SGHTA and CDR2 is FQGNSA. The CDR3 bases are TGTGCCAGCAGCCCCGACAGGGGGAACACTGAAGCTTTCTTT. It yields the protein CASSPDRGNTEAFF.

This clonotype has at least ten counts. The DNA for the CDR3 is TGTGCCAGCAGTTTTAATGCAGGCGGCAATCAGCCCCAGCATTTT. Translation gives CASSFNAGGNQPQHF. This chain uses TRBV12-3 or TRBV12-4 with TRBJ1-5; unclear D gene. This CDR3 has 15 residues. V was clipped by 3 bases and J by 2 bases, with 11 bases between them.

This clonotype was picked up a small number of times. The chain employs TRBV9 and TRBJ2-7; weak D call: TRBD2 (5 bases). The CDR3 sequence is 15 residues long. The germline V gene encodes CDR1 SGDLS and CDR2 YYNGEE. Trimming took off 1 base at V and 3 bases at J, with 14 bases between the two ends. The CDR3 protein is CASSVSPGIGYEQYF. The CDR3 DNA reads TGTGCCAGCAGCGTAAGTCCGGGGATCGGCTACGAGCAGTACTTC.

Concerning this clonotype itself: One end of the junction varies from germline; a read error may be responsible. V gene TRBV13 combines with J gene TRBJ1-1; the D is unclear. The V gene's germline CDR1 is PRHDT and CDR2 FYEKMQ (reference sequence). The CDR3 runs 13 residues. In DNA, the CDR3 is TGTGCCAGCAGCTTAGACCAGAACTCTGAAGCTTTCTTT. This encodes CASSLDQNSEAFF.